This entry concerns a single TCR beta chain. Its antigen is as yet unknown. V lost 0 bases and J lost 1, with 11 bases in between. CDR3 length equals 15 residues. From germline, CDR1 is SGHTS and CDR2 YDEGEE. These data come from a study of metastatic and nonmetastatic thyroid tumors. Study-level background: For malignant and benign thyroid patients, tumor or nodule tissue and blood were the sources whose repertoires were compared. Study results and caveats: When malignant thyroid tumors were compared with benign nodules, TCR beta diversity was reportedly significantly higher in the malignant tumors. This held in both blood and tumor samples.

Authors' processing steps: CDR3 differences across clinicopathological groups were used to build a distant-metastasis classifier for papillary thyroid cancer. TCRdb reprocessed the PCR reads using MiXCR. TCRdb, not the original authors, processed these V and J calls. This sample has over 9,000 clones, with roughly a third found just once. Thyroid surgery was performed in patients who had received no treatment beforehand. Sequencing was done on a sample of tumor tissue. The chain couples TRBV5-8 to TRBJ2-7; no clear D gene. The clonotype comes from a female donor with papillary thyroid cancer or a benign thyroid nodule (not recorded which). Some clones in this sample may be carry-over from other donors' samples. CDR3: CASSLERILSYEQYF. In DNA form, the CDR3 reads TGTGCCAGCAGCTTGGAGCGAATTCTATCCTACGAGCAGTACTTC.